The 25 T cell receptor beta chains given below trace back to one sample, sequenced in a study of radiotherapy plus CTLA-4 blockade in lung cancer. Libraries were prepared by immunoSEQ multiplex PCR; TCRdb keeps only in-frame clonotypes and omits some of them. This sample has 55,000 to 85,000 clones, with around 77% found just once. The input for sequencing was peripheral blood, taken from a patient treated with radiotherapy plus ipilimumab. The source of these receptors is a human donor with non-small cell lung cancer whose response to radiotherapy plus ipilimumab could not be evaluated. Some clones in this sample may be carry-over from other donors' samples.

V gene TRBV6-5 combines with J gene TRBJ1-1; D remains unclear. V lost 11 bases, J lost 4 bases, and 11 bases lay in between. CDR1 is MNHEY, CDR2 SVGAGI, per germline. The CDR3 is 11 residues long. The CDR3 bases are TGTGCCGTCCGGGGAGCCACTGAAGCTTTCTTT. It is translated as CAVRGATEAFF.

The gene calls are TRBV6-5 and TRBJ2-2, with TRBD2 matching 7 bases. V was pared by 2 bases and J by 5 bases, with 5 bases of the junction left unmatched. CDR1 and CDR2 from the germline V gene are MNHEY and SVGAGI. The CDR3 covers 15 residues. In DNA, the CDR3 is TGTGCCAGCAGTTACAACCAGGGAGGGACCGGGGAGCTGTTTTTT. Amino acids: CASSYNQGGTGELFF.

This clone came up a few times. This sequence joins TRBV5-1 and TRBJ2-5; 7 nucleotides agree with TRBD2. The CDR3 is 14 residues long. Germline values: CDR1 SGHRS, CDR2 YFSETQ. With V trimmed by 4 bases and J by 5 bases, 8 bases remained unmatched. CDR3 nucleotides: TGCGCCAGCAGCCCTGGTTGGGGAGGGGAGACCCAGTACTTC. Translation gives CASSPGWGGETQYF.

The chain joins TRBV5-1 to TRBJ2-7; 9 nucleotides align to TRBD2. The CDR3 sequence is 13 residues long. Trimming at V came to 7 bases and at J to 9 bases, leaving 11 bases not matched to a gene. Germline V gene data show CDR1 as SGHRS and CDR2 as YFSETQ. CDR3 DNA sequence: TGCGCCAGCGCCGGGACAGAACTAGCGGGGCAGTACTTC. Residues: CASAGTELAGQYF.

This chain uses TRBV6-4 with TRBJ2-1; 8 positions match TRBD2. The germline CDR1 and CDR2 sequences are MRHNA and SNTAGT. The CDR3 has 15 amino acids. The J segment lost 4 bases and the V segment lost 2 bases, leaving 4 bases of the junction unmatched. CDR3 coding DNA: TGTGCCAGCAGTGACGGGACTAGGGAATACAATGAGCAGTTCTTC. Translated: CASSDGTREYNEQFF.

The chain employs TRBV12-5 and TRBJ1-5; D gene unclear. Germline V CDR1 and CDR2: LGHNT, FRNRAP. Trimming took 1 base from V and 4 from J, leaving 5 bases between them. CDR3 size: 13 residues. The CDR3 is CASGLGRNQPQHF. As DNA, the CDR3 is TGTGCTAGTGGTTTGGGCAGGAATCAGCCCCAGCATTTT.

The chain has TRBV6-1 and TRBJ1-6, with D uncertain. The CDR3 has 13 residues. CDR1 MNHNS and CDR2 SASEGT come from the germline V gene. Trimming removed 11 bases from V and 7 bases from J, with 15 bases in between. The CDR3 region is CAGKRETNSPLHF. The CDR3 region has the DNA TGTGCCGGAAAAAGGGAGACGAATTCACCCCTCCACTTT.

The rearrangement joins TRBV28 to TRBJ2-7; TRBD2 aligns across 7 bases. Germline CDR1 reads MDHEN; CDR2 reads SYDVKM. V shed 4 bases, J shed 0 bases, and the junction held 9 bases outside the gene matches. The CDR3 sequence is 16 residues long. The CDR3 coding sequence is TGTGCCAGCAGTTCCTCGGCAGCGGGGAGCTCCTACGAGCAGTACTTC. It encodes CASSSSAAGSSYEQYF.

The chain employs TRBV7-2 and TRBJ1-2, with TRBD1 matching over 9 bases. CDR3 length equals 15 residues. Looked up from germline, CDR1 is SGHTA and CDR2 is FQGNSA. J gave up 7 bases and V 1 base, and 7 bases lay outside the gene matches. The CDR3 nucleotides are TGTGCCAGCAGCTTAGAGGGAACAGGGGGCTCTGGCTACACCTTC. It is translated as CASSLEGTGGSGYTF. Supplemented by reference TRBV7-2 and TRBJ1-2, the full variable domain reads GAGVSQSPSNKVTEKGKDVELRCDPISGHTALYWYRQSLGQGLEFLIYFQGNSAPDKSGLPSDRFSAERTGGSVSTLTIQRTQQEDSAVYLCASSLEGTGGSGYTFGSGTRLTVV.

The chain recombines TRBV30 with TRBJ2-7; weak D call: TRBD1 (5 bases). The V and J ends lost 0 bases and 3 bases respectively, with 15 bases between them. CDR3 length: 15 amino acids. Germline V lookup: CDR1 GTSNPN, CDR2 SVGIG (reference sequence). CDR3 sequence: CAWSVPGRAYYEQYF. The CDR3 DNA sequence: TGTGCCTGGAGTGTACCCGGCAGGGCATACTACGAGCAGTACTTC.

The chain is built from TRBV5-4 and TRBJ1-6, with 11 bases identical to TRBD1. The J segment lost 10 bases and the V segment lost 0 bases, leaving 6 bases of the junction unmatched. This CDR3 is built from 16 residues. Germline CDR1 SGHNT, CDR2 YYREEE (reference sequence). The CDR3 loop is CASSLEWDRGVSPLHF. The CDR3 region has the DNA TGTGCCAGCAGCTTGGAATGGGACAGGGGGGTCTCACCCCTCCACTTT.

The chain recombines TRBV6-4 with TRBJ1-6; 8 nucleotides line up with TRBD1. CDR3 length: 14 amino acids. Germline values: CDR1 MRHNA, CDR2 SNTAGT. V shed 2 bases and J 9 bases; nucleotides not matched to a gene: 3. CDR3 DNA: TGTGCCAGCAGTGACAGGCAGGGGGCTTCACCCCTCCACTTT. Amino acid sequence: CASSDRQGASPLHF.

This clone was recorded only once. Here the CDR3 reads CAWSVRPGTNQPQHF. CDR3 DNA: TGTGCCTGGAGCGTCCGGCCAGGAACCAATCAGCCCCAGCATTTT. The chain carries TRBV30 and TRBJ1-5, with D unresolved. Germline lookup yields CDR1 GTSNPN and CDR2 SVGIG (reference sequence). Trimming shortened V by 3 bases and J by 3 bases, and 15 bases separated the two germline ends. The CDR3 sequence is 15 residues long. Using reference TRBV30 and TRBJ1-5 for the parts outside the CDR3, the full variable domain is SQTIHQWPATLVQPVGSPLSLECTVEGTSNPNLYWYRQAAGRGLQLLFYSVGIGQISSEVPQNLSASRPQDRQFILSSKKLLLSDSGFYLCAWSVRPGTNQPQHFGDGTRLSIL.

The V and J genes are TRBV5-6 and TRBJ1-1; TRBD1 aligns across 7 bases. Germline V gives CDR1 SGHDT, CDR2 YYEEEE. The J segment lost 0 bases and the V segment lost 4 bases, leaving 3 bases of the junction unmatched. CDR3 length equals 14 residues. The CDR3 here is CASSLQGMNTEAFF. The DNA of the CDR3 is TGTGCCAGCAGCCTACAGGGGATGAACACTGAAGCTTTCTTT.

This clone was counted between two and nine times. CDR3: CASSRRDKGYTF. The DNA for the CDR3 is TGTGCCAGCAGTCGCCGGGACAAGGGCTACACCTTC. The chain employs TRBV6-6 and TRBJ1-2; D may be TRBD1 (6 bases). With 5 bases removed from V and 8 bases from J, the gap between germline ends came to 12 bases. CDR3 length: 12 amino acids. The germline CDR1 and CDR2 sequences are MNHNY and SVGAGI (reference sequence).

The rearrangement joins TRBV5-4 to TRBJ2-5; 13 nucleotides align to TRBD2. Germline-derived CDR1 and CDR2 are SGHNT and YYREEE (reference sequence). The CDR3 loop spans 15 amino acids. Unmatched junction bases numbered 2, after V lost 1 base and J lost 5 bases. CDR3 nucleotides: TGTGCCAGCAGCTTGCCGACTAGCGGGGGGGAGACCCAGTACTTC. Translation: CASSLPTSGGETQYF.

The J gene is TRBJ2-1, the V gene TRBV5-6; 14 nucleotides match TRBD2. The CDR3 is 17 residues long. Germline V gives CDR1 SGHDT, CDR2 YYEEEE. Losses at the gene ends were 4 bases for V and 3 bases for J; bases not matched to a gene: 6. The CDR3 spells CASSLGTSGGYYNEQFF. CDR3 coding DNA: TGTGCCAGCAGCCTGGGGACTAGCGGGGGTTACTACAATGAGCAGTTCTTC. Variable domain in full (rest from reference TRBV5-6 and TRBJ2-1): DAGVTQSPTHLIKTRGQQVTLRCSPKSGHDTVSWYQQALGQGPQFIFQYYEEEERQRGNFPDRFSGHQFPNYSSELNVNALLLGDSALYLCASSLGTSGGYYNEQFFGPGTRLTVL.

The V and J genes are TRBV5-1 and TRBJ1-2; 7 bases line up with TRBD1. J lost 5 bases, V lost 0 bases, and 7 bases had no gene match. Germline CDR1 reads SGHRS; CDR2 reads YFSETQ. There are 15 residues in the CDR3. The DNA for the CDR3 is TGCGCCAGCAGCTTGGAGGGGGCGGTTAGGTATGGCTACACCTTC. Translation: CASSLEGAVRYGYTF.

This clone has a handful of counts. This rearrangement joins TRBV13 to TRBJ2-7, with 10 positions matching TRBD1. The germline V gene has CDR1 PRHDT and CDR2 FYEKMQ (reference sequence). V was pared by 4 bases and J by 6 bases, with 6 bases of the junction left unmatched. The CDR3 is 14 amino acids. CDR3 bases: TGTGCCAGCAGCTCCCGGGACAGGGGTAGCGAGCAGTACTTC. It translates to CASSSRDRGSEQYF.

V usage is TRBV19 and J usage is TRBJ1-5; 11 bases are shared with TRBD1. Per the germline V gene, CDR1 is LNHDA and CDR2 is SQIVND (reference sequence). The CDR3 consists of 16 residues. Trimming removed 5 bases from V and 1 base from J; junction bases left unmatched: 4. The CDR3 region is CASSSGTGGSNQPQHF. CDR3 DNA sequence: TGTGCCAGTAGTTCCGGGACAGGGGGAAGCAATCAGCCCCAGCATTTT.

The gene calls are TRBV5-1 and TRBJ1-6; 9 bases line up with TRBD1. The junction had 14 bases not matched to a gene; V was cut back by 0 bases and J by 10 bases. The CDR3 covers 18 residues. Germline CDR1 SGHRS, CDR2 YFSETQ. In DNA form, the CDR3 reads TGCGCCAGCAGCTTGGGGGGTCGACCGGGACAGGGAGGCTCACCCCTCCACTTT. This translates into CASSLGGRPGQGGSPLHF.

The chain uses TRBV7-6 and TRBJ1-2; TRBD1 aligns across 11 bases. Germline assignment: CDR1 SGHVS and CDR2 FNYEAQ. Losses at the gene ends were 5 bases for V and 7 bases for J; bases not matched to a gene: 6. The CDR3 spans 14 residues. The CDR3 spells CASSEGQGVGGYTF. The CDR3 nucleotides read TGTGCCAGCAGCGAGGGACAGGGGGTGGGTGGCTACACCTTC.

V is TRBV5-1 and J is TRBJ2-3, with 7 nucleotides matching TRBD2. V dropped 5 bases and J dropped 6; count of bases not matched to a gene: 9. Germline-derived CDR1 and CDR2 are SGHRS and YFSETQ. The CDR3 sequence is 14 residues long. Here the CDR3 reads CASRQLAGEDTQYF. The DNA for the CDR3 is TGCGCCAGCAGGCAACTGGCGGGGGAGGATACGCAGTATTTT.

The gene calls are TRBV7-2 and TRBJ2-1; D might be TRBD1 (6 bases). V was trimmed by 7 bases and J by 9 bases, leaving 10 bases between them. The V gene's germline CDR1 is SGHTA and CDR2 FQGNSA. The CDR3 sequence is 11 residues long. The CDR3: CASTLGGEQFF. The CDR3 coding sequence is TGTGCCAGCACCCTAGGGGGTGAGCAGTTCTTC.

The CDR3 loop reads CASSPTGGNTIYF. CDR3 DNA sequence: TGTGCCAGCAGCCCCACAGGTGGAAACACCATATATTTT. The V call is TRBV7-2, the J call TRBJ1-3; D may be TRBD1 (5 bases). The germline V and J ends were trimmed by 5 bases and 3 bases, with 8 bases remaining between them. Germline V CDR1 and CDR2: SGHTA, FQGNSA. CDR3 length equals 13 residues.